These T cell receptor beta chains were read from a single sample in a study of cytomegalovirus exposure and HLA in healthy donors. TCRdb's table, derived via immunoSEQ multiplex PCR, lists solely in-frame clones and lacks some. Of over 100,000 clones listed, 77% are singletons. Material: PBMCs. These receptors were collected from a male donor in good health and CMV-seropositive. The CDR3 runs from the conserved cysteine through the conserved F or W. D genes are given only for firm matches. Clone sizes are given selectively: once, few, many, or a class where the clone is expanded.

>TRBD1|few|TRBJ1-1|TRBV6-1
TGTGCCAGCAGATTAGGACAGGCGAACACTGAAGCTTTCTTT
CASRLGQANTEAFF
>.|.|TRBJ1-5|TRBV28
TGTGCCAGCAGCTCAACCGGGTCCCACTTTAGAACTAATCAGCCCCAGCATTTT
CASSSTGSHFRTNQPQHF
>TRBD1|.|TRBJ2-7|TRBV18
TGTGCCAGCTCACCGGTTGCCGGGACAGGAGGGAACGAGCAGTACTTC
CASSPVAGTGGNEQYF
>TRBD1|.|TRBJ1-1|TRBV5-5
TGTGCCAGCAGCCCGCGACAGGGTGGTACTGAAGCTTTCTTT
CASSPRQGGTEAFF
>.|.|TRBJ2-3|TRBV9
TGTGCCAGCAGCCCTCTGTGGAGGTCCACAGATACGCAGTATTTT
CASSPLWRSTDTQYF
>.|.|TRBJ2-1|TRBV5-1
TGCGCCAGCAGCGAGGGGACTTCGTCCTACAATGAGCAGTTCTTC
CASSEGTSSYNEQFF
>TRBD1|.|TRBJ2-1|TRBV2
TGTGCCAGCAGAGATGACAGGGTGAATGAGCAGTTCTTC
CASRDDRVNEQFF
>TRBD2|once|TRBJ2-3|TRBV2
TGTGCCAGCAGCGGAGGGAGGGGCGGCACAGATACGCAGTATTTT
CASSGGRGGTDTQYF
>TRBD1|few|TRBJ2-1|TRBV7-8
TGTGCCAGCAGCTTAGAGACAGGGTTCAATGAGCAGTTCTTC
CASSLETGFNEQFF
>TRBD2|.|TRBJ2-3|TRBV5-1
TGCGCCAGCAGACTTATAGCGGGAAGCACAGATACGCAGTATTTT
CASRLIAGSTDTQYF
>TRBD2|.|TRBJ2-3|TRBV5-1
TGCGCCAGCAGCTTGGGAGGGACTAGCGGGCCAGGATTGGATACGCAGTATTTT
CASSLGGTSGPGLDTQYF
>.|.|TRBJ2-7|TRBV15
TGTGCCACCAGCAGTACCGGGACATTCTACTCCGAGCAGTACTTC
CATSSTGTFYSEQYF
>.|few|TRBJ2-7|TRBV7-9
TGTTCCAGCAGCTCTCTCCAGGAGCAGTACTTC
CSSSSLQEQYF
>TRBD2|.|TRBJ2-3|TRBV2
TGTGCCATCTTACTCAGTCCGAGCGGGGGCCGCACAGATACGCAGTATTTT
CAILLSPSGGRTDTQYF
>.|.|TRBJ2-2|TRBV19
TGTGCCAGTAGTATCGGGTCGGCCACCGGGGAGCTGTTTTTT
CASSIGSATGELFF
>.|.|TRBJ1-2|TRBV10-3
TGTGCCATCAGTGATTTACGGGACTCAGCGTCCTCCACCTTC
CAISDLRDSASSTF
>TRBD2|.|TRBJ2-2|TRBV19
TGTGCCAGTAGTATAGCGGGAGGGATCACCGGGGAGCTGTTTTTT
CASSIAGGITGELFF
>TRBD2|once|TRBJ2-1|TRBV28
TGTGCCAGCACCCCCCATCTAGCGGGGGGAGGCAATGAGCAGTTCTTC
CASTPHLAGGGNEQFF
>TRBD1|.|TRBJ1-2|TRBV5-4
TGTGCCAGCAGCTTGAGGACAGGGGTACCTAACTATGGCTACACCTTC
CASSLRTGVPNYGYTF
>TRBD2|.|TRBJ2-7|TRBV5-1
TGCGCCAGCAGCTCGCCCAGCGGGGTTACCTACGAGCAGTACTTC
CASSSPSGVTYEQYF
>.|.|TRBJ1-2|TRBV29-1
TGCAGCGTTGAAGATTCGCGGACAGTCTATGGCTACACCTTC
CSVEDSRTVYGYTF
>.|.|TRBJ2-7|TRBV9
TGTGCCAGCAGCGTCGACGGGTACGAGCAGTACTTC
CASSVDGYEQYF
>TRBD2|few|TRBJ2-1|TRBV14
TGTGCCAGCAGCCCCCCCCTGCGAGCGGGAGGGCCCGATGAGCAGTTCTTC
CASSPPLRAGGPDEQFF
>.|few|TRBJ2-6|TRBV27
TGTGCCAGCGGAACGGGACACATCTCTGGGGCCAACGTCCTGACTTTC
CASGTGHISGANVLTF
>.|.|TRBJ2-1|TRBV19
TGTGCCAGTAGCGTGAGGTTCAATGAGCAGTTCTTC
CASSVRFNEQFF
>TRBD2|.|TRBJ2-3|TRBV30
TGTGCCTGGAGCCCACCTTGGGGGGGGGATACGCAGTATTTT
CAWSPPWGGDTQYF
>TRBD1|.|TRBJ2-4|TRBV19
TGTGCCAGTAGAGGACAGGGTATAGCCAAAAACAGTCAGTACTTC
CASRGQGIAKNSQYF
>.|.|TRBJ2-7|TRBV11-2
TGTGCCAGCAGCCCTATTGGAAGGACAGGGACTACCTACGAGCAGTACTTC
CASSPIGRTGTTYEQYF
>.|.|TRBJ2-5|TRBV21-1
TGTGCCAGCAGGGACGTAGGACAGAAGCAAGAGACCCAGTACTTC
CASRDVGQKQETQYF
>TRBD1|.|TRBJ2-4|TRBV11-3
TGTGCCAGCAGCCAGGGGACAGGCGGGTGGCAAGGCATTCAGTACTTC
CASSQGTGGWQGIQYF
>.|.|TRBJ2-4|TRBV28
TGTGCCAGCAGTTTAGGTCTCCGGGGAATTCAGTACTTC
CASSLGLRGIQYF
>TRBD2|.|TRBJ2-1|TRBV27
TGTGCCAGCACCATACTAGCGGGAGCGGGCAATGAGCAGTTCTTC
CASTILAGAGNEQFF
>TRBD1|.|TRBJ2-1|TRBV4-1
TGCGCCAGCAGCGCCCAGACAGGGCTGTTCTATGAGCAGTTCTTC
CASSAQTGLFYEQFF
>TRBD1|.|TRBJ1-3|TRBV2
TGTGCCAGCAGCCGGACAGGGGGCGCCTCTGGAAACACCATATATTTT
CASSRTGGASGNTIYF
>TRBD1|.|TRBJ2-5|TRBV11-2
TGTGCCAGCAGCCTACCTGGGACAGGAGAGACCCAGTACTTC
CASSLPGTGETQYF
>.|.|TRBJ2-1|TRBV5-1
TGCGCCAGCAGCTTGGAGCCAGCGGCCTCGGGGGAGCAGTTCTTC
CASSLEPAASGEQFF